The 5 T cell receptor beta chains below were found in one sample sequenced in a study of cytomegalovirus exposure and HLA in healthy donors. PCR employed 60 Vbeta and 13 Jbeta primers. Libraries were prepared by immunoSEQ multiplex PCR; TCRdb keeps only in-frame clonotypes and omits some of them. The table records some 150,000 clones, approximately 79% of them present only once. Sequences were obtained from PBMCs. The receptors were gathered from a male donor in good health and CMV-seronegative.

The chain is built from TRBV27 and TRBJ2-7; D remains unclear. The germline CDR1 and CDR2 sequences are MNHEY and SMNVEV (reference sequence). V dropped 0 bases and J dropped 3 bases, with 12 bases sitting between them. The CDR3 is 15 residues long. Written as DNA, the CDR3 is TGTGCCAGCAGTTTATCCGTAGCCTCCCTCTACGAGCAGTACTTC. Translating it yields CASSLSVASLYEQYF.

As regards this clone: At one of its ends the junction is not consistent with the germline gene, which may arise from a read error. J is TRBJ2-5 and V is TRBV7-9; 9 positions match TRBD1. The germline CDR1 and CDR2 sequences are SEHNR and FQNEAQ (reference sequence). The CDR3 covers 14 residues. Written as DNA, the CDR3 is TGTTCCAGCAGCTTCGGACAGGGGAGAGAAACCCAGTACTTC. This gives the protein CSSSFGQGRETQYF.

The chain combines TRBV18 with TRBJ1-1; 8 bases map to TRBD1. CDR3 length equals 17 residues. The germline gives CDR1 KGHSH, CDR2 LQKENI. J was trimmed by 6 bases and V by 0 bases; bases with no gene match: 12. CDR3 loop: CASSPPGRGRIGAEAFF. CDR3 nucleotide sequence: TGTGCCAGCTCACCACCGGGCAGGGGGCGAATAGGGGCTGAAGCTTTCTTT.

The chain links TRBV19 to TRBJ2-7; weak D call: TRBD1 (6 bases). V shed 6 bases and J shed 4 bases, with 10 bases lying between them. This CDR3 is 12 amino acids long. Germline CDR1 and CDR2: LNHDA and SQIVND (reference sequence). The CDR3 coding sequence is TGTGCCAGTAGCCAACAGGGTTACGAGCAGTACTTC. This encodes CASSQQGYEQYF. The full variable domain, in which reference TRBV19 and TRBJ2-7 provide the parts outside the CDR3, is DGGITQSPKYLFRKEGQNVTLSCEQNLNHDAMYWYRQDPGQGLRLIYYSQIVNDFQKGDIAEGYSVSREKKESFPLTVTSAQKNPTAFYLCASSQQGYEQYFGPGTRLTVT.

This chain uses TRBV10-3 with TRBJ1-2; perhaps TRBD1 as D (5 bases). The CDR3 spans 15 residues. The ends were cut back, 5 bases at V and 7 bases at J, with 20 bases in the middle. Germline CDR1 and CDR2: ENHRY and SYGVKD. The CDR3 nucleotides read TGTGCCATCAGTCCCGACATGGCCCGGGGGGTTGGCTACACCTTC. As protein: CAISPDMARGVGYTF.